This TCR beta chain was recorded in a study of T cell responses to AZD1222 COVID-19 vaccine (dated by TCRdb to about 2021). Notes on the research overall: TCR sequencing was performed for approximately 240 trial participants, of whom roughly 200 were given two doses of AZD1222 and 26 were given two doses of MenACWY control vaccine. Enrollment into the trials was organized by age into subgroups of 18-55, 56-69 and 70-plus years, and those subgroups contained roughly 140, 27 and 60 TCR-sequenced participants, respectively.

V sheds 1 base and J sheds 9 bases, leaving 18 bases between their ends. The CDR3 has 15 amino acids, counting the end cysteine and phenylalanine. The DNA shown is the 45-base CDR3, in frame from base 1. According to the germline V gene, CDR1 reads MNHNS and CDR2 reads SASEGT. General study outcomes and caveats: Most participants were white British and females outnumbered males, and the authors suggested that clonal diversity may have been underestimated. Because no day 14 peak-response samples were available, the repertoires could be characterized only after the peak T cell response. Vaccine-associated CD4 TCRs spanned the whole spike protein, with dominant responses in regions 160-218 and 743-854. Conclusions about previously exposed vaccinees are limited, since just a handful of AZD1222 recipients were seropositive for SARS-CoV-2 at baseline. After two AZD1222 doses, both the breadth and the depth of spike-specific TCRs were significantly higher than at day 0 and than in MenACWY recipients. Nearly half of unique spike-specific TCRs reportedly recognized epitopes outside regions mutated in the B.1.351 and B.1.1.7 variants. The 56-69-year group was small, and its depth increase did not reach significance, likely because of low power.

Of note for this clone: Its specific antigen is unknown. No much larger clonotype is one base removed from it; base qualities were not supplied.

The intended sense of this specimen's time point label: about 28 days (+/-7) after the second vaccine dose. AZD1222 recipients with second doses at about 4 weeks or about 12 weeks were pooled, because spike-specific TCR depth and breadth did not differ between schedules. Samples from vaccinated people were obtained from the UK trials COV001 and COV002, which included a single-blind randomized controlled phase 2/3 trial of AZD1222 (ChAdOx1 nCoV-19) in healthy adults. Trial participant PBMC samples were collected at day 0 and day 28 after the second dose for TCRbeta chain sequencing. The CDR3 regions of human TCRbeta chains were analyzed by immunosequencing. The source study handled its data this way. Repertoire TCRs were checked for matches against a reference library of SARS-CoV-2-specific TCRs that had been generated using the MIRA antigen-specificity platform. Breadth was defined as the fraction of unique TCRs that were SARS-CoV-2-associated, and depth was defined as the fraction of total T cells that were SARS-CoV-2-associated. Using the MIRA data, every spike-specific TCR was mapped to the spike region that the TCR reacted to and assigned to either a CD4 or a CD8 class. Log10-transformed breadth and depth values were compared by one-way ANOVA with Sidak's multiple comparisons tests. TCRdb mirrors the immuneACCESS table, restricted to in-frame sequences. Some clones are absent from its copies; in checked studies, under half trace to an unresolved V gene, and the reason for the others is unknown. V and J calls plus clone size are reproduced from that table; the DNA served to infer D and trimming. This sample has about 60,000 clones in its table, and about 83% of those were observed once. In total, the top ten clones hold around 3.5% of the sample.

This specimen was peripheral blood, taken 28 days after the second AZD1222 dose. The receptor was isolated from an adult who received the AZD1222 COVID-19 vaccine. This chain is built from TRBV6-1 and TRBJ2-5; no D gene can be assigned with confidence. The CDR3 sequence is CASSEGREELRAQYF. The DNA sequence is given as TGTGCCAGCAGTGAAGGGAGAGAGGAACTCCGAGCCCAGTACTTC.